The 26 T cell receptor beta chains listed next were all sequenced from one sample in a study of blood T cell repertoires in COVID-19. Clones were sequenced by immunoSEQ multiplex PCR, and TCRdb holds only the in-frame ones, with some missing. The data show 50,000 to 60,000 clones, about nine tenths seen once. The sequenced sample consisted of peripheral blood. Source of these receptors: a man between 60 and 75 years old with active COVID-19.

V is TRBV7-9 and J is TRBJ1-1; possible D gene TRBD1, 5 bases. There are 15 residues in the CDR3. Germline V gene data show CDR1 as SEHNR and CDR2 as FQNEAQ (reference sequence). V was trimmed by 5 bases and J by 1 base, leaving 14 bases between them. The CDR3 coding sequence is TGTGCCAGCAGCCCGAGCTGGGGCTCGAACACTGAAGCTTTCTTT. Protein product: CASSPSWGSNTEAFF.

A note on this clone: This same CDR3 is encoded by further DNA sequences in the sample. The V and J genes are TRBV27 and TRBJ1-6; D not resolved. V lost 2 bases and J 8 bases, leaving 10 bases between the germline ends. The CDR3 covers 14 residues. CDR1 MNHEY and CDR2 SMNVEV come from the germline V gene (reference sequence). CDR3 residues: CASSLEWEDSPLHF. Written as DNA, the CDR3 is TGTGCCAGCAGTTTAGAGTGGGAGGATTCACCCCTCCACTTT.

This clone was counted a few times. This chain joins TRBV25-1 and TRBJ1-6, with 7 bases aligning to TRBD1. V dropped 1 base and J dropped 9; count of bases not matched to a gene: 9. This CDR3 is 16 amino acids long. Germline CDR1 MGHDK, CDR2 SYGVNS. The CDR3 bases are TGTGCCAGCAGTGAATGGGGGCCAGGGGGATTTTCACCCCTCCACTTT. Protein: CASSEWGPGGFSPLHF.

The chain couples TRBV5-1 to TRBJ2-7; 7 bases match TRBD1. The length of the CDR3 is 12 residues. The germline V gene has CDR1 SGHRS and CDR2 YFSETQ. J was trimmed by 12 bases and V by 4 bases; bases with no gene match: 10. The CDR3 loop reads CASSQIGQDLYF. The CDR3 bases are TGCGCCAGCAGCCAAATCGGACAGGACCTGTACTTC. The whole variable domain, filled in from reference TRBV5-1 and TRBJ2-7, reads KAGVTQTPRYLIKTRGQQVTLSCSPISGHRSVSWYQQTPGQGLQFLFEYFSETQRNKGNFPGRFSGRQFSNSRSEMNVSTLELGDSALYLCASSQIGQDLYFGPGTRLTVT.

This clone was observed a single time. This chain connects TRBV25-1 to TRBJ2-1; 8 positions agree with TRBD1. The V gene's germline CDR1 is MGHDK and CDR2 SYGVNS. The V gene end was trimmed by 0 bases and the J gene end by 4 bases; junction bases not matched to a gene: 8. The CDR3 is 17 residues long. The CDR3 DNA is TGTGCCAGCAGTGAATATGAAGGAGACAGGGGTTACAATGAGCAGTTCTTC. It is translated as CASSEYEGDRGYNEQFF.

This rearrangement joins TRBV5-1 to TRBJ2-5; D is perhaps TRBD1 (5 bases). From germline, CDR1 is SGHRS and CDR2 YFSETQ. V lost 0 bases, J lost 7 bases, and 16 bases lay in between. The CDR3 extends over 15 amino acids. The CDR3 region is CASSLEGASKVTQYF. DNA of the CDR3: TGCGCCAGCAGCTTGGAAGGGGCTAGTAAGGTGACCCAGTACTTC.

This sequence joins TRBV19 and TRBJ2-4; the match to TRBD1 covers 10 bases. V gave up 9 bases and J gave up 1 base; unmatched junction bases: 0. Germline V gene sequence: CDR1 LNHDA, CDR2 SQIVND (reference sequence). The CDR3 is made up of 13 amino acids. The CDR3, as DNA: TGTGCCAGGGGACAGGGGGCCAAAAACATTCAGTACTTC. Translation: CARGQGAKNIQYF.

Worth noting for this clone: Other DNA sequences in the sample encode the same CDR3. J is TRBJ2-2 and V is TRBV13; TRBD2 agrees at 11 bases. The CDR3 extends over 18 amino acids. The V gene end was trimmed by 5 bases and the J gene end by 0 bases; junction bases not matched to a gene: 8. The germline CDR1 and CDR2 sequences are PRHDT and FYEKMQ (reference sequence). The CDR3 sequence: CASSRLAGLWSNTGELFF. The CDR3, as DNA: TGTGCCAGCAGCCGACTAGCGGGGCTATGGTCGAACACCGGGGAGCTGTTTTTT.

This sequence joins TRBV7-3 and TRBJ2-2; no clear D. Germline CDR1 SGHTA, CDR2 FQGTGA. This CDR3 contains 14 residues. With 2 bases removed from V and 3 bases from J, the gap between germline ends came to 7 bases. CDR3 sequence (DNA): TGTGCCAGCAGCTTATATGCGGACACCGGGGAGCTGTTTTTT. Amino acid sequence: CASSLYADTGELFF.

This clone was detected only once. For the CDR3, the DNA is TGTGCCATCAGTTCGGGAGGCTCACAAGAGACCCAGTACTTC. Residues: CAISSGGSQETQYF. This chain connects TRBV10-3 to TRBJ2-5, with 7 bases lining up with TRBD2. Germline V gives CDR1 ENHRY, CDR2 SYGVKD. This CDR3 comprises 14 residues. The trim removed 5 bases at V and 2 bases at J, leaving 5 bases unmatched.

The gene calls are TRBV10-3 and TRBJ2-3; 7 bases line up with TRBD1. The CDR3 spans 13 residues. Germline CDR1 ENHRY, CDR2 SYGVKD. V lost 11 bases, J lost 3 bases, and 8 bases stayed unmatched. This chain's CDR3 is CASKGTETDTQYF. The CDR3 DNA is TGTGCCTCAAAAGGGACAGAGACAGATACGCAGTATTTT.

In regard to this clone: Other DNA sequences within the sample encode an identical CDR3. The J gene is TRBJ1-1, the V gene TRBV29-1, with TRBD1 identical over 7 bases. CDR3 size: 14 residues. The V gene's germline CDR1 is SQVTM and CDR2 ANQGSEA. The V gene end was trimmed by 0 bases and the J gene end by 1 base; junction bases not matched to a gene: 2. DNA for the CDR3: TGCAGCGTTGAAGATTGGGACAGGAACACTGAAGCTTTCTTT. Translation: CSVEDWDRNTEAFF. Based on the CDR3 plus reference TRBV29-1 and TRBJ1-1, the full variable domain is SAVISQKPSRDICQRGTSLTIQCQVDSQVTMMFWYRQQPGQSLTLIATANQGSEATYESGFVIDKFPISRPNLTFSTLTVSNMSPEDSSIYLCSVEDWDRNTEAFFGQGTRLTVV.

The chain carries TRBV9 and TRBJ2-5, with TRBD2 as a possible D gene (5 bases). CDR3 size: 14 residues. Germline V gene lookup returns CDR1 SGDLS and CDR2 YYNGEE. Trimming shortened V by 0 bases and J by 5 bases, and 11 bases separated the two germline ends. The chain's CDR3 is CASSVVGRGETQYF. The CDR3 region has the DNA TGTGCCAGCAGCGTAGTAGGCCGCGGGGAGACCCAGTACTTC.

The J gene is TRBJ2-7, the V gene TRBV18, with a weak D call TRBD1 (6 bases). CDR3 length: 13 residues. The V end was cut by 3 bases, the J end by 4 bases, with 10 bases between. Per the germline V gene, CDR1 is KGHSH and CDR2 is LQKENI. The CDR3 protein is CASSPGTGYEQYF. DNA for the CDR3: TGTGCCAGCTCACCTGGAACAGGGTACGAGCAGTACTTC.

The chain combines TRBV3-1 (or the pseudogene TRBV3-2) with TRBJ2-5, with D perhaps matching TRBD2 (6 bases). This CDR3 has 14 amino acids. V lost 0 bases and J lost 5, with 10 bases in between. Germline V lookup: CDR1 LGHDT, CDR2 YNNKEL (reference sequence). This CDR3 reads CASSQDLATETQYF. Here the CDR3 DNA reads TGTGCCAGCAGCCAAGACCTAGCGACGGAGACCCAGTACTTC.

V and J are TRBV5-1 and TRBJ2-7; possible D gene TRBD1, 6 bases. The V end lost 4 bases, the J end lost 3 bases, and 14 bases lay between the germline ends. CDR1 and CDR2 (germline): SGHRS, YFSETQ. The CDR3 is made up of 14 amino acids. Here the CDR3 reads CASSNTGSRYEQYF. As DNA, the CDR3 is TGCGCCAGCAGCAACACAGGGTCTCGCTACGAGCAGTACTTC.

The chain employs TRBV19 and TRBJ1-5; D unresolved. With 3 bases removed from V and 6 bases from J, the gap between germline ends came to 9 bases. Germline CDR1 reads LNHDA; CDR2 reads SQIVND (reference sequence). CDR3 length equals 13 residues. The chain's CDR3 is CASSITDRQPQHF. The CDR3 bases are TGTGCCAGTAGTATTACAGATCGTCAGCCCCAGCATTTT.

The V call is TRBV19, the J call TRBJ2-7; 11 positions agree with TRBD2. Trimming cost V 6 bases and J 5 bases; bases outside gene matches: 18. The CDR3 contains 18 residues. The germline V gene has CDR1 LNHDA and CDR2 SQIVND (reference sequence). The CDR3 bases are TGTGCCAGTAGCCGGAGGGATACTAGCGGGAGTCGATCGGACGAGCAGTACTTC. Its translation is CASSRRDTSGSRSDEQYF.

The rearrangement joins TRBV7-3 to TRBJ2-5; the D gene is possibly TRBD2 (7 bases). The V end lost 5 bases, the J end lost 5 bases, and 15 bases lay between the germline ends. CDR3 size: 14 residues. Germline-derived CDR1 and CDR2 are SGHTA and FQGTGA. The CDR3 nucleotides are TGTGCCAGCAGCCCTGGGGGGGCAGGGGAGACCCAGTACTTC. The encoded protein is CASSPGGAGETQYF.

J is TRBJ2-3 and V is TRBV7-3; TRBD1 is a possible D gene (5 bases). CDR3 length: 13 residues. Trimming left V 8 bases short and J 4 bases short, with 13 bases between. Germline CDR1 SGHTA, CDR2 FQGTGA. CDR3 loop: CASGKGSADTQYF. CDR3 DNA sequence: TGTGCCAGCGGGAAGGGGTCCGCAGATACGCAGTATTTT.

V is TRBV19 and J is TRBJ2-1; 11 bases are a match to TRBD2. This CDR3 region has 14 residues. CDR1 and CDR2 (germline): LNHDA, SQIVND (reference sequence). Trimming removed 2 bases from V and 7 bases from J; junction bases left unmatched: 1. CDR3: CASSIRTSGNEQFF. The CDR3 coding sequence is TGTGCCAGTAGTATAAGGACTAGCGGGAATGAGCAGTTCTTC.

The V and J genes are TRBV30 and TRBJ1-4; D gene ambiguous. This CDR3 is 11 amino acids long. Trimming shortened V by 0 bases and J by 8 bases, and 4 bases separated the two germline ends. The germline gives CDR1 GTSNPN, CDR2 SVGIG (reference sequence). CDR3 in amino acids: CAWSVGEKLFF. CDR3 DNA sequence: TGTGCCTGGAGTGTTGGCGAAAAACTGTTTTTT.

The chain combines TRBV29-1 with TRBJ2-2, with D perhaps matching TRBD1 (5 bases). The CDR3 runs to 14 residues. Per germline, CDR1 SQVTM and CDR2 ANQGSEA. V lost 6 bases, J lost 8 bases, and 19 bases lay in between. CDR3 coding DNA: TGCAGCGTCCAAAGTTTTGGTGGGGCGGGGGAGCTGTTTTTT. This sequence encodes CSVQSFGGAGELFF.

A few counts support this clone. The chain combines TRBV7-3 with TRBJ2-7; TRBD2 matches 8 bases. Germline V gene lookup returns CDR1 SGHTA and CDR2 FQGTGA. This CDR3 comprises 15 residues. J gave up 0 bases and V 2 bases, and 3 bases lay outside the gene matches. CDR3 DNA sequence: TGTGCCAGCAGCTTAGCGGGAGGTGCCTCCTACGAGCAGTACTTC. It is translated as CASSLAGGASYEQYF.

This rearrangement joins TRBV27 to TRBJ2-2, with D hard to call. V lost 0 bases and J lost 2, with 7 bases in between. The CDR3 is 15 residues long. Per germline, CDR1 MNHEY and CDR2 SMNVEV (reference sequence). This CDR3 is CASSLSHSNTGELFF. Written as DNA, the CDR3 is TGTGCCAGCAGTTTATCCCACAGTAACACCGGGGAGCTGTTTTTT.

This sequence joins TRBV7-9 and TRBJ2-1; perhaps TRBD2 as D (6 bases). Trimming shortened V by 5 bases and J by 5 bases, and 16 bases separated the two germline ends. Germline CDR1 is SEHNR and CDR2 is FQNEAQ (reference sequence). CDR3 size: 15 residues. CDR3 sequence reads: CASSPSASLDNEQFF. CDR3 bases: TGTGCCAGCAGCCCTAGCGCCAGTCTCGACAATGAGCAGTTCTTC. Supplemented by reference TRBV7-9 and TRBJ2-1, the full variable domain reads DTGVSQNPRHKITKRGQNVTFRCDPISEHNRLYWYRQTLGQGPEFLTYFQNEAQLEKSRLLSDRFSAERPKGSFSTLEIQRTEQGDSAMYLCASSPSASLDNEQFFGPGTRLTVL.